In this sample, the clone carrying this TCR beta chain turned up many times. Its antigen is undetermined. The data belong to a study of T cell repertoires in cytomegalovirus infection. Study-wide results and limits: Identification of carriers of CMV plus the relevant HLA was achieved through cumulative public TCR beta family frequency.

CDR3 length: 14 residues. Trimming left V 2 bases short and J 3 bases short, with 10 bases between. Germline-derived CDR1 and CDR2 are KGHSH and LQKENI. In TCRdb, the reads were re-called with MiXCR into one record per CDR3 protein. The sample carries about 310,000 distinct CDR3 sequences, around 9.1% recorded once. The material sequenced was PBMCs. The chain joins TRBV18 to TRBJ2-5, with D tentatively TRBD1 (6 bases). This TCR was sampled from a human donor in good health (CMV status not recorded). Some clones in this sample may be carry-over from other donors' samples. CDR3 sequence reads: CASSPSGQKETQYF. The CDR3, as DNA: TGTGCCAGCTCACCATCTGGACAGAAAGAGACCCAGTACTTC.